Below, one TCR beta chain is given with its context. Its specificity is not known. V was pared by 5 bases and J by 0 bases, with 10 bases between. Germline V gives CDR1 MGHRA, CDR2 YSYEKL. CDR3 length equals 15 residues. This sample is part of a study of cytomegalovirus exposure and HLA in healthy donors. Study-level background: The platform used for the 120 or so validation repertoires matched that of the approximately 670 first-cohort repertoires, a later analysis reported.

Notes on the study in general: Most TCRs appeared rarely, but some public TCRs recurred in many donors.

Libraries were prepared by immunoSEQ multiplex PCR; TCRdb keeps only in-frame clonotypes and omits some of them. The sample yields approximately 260,000 clones, approximately 84% seen once. The TCR was taken from a woman in her 30s in good health and CMV-seropositive. Sample: PBMCs. V and J are TRBV4-1 and TRBJ2-2; D is possibly TRBD1 (6 bases). CDR3 sequence: CASSSGHTNTGELFF. The CDR3 DNA reads TGCGCCAGCAGCTCGGGACACACGAACACCGGGGAGCTGTTTTTT.